Listed below are T cell receptor beta chains from one sample, sequenced in a study of identifying expanded T cells in peripheral blood. TCRdb's copy holds only in-frame clones and misses some; the assay was immunoSEQ multiplex PCR. The data show some 65,000 clones, with approximately 83% seen just once and about a fifth held by the top ten. Sequenced: blood. These receptors came from a person aged 18-70 years in good health. Both conserved end residues are part of each CDR3.

J gene | V gene | CDR3 protein
TRBJ1-4 | TRBV19 | CASSPNPEEKLFF
TRBJ2-2 | TRBV18 | CASSPGQVVGELFF
TRBJ1-1 | TRBV20-1 | CSALGTEAFF
TRBJ2-2 | TRBV9 | CASRQGLNTGELFF
TRBJ2-1 | TRBV6-1 | CASSESAHMGGEQFF
TRBJ1-1 | TRBV6-5 | CASSYGPPKNTEAFF
TRBJ1-1 | TRBV5-1 | CASSLASPNTEAFF
TRBJ2-5 | TRBV7-6 | CASSFTSGVQETQYF
TRBJ2-7 | TRBV5-6 | CASSHRGTPPYEQYF
TRBJ1-1 | TRBV5-4 | CASSPSGTDRLKDTFF
TRBJ2-2 | TRBV19 | CASSITGPGSGELFF
TRBJ2-5 | TRBV5-1 | CASSLDAGGPQETQYF
TRBJ1-2 | TRBV6-1 | CASTKDGVRGGYTF
TRBJ1-2 | TRBV6-5 | CASSNEWEQGGYTF
TRBJ1-2 | TRBV6-5 | CASSSNQGNYGYTF
TRBJ2-3 | TRBV12-5 | CASGLSGQGTDTQYF
TRBJ2-2 | TRBV7-2 | CASSKRGATGELFF
TRBJ2-3 | TRBV5-1 | CASSPGSTDTQYF
TRBJ1-6 | TRBV11-2 | CASSFRQELNSPLHF
TRBJ2-2 | TRBV6-5 | CASTLGLQNTGELFF
TRBJ2-7 | TRBV5-1 | CASSLDGAGEQYF
TRBJ1-4 | TRBV18 | CASSLGQNEKLFF
TRBJ2-1 | TRBV4-1 | CASSQDGGDNEQFF
TRBJ2-2 | TRBV9 | CASSTTSGSRTGELFF
TRBJ1-1 | TRBV6-1 | CASSEMGRASNTEAFF
TRBJ2-2 | TRBV9 | CASSNLVGTGELFF